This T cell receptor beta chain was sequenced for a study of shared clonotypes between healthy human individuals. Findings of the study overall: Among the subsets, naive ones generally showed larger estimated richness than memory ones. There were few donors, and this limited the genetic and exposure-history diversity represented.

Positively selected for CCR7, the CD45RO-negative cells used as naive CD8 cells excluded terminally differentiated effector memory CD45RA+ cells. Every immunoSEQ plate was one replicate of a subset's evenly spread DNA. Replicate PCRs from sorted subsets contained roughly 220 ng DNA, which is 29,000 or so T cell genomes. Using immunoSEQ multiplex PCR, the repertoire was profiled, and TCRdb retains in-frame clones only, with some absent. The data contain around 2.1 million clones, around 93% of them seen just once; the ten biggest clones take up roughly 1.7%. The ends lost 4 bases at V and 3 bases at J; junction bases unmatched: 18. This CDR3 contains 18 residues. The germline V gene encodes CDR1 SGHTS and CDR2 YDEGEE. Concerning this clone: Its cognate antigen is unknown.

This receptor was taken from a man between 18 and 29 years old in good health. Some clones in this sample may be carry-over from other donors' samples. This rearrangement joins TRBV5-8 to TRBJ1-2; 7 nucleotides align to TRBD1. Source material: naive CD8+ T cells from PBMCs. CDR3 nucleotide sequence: TGTGCCAGCAGCCCGCCATTTCTCAGGGGGGCGATGGACTATGGCTACACCTTC. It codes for CASSPPFLRGAMDYGYTF.